This T cell receptor beta chain was captured in a study of blood T cell repertoires in COVID-19. As for the study in general: The United States, Italy and Spain supplied acute and convalescent COVID-19 samples.

As originally analysed: Reference gene primer amplification gave nucleated cell count estimates. Assay used: immunoSEQ multiplex PCR; TCRdb lists only in-frame clones, some missing. V and J calls and clone size are as listed in that table; D and trimming were resolved from the DNA. The sample holds under 200,000 clones, 70% to 90% seen once. Germline V gene lookup returns CDR1 KGHDR and CDR2 SFDVKD. This CDR3 is built from 14 residues. The V end was cut by 4 bases, the J end by 8 bases, with 14 bases between. Material: peripheral blood. The chain combines TRBV24-1 with TRBJ2-1, with D possibly TRBD2 on 5 matching bases. This clonotype was obtained from a man aged 35 to 55 with active or convalescent COVID-19. The CDR3 sequence: CATSDPNSRDEQFF. CDR3 coding DNA: TGTGCCACCAGTGACCCGAACTCGAGGGATGAGCAGTTCTTC.